This T cell receptor beta chain appears in the sequencing data of a study of CXCR3-negative and CXCR3-positive naive CD8 T cells. General study results and limits: TRB CDR3 hydrophobicity was greater in CXCR3-positive naive cells than in CXCR3-negative naive cells.

CDR3 length: 17 amino acids. Germline lookup yields CDR1 SGHRS and CDR2 YFSETQ. A remark on this clonotype: What it binds is unknown.

UMI-labeled TRB cDNA libraries were prepared by 5' RACE. For each CDR3 protein, TCRdb gives one entry from its re-call of the 5' RACE reads, without DNA. The sample has approximately 100,000 distinct CDR3 sequences, and its top ten clones hold approximately 0.36%. The rearrangement uses TRBV5-1 and TRBJ2-1; TCRdb returns TRBD2, unconfirmable since there is no DNA. The clonotype comes from a human donor in good health. Some clones in this sample may be carry-over from other donors' samples. The specimen was naive CXCR3+ CD8+ T cells from blood. Subset of the sample: CD45RO-CCR7+CD27+CD95- naive CD8+ T cells expressing CXCR3 (TNR3+). This chain's CDR3 is CASSLFSGGRSYNEQFF.